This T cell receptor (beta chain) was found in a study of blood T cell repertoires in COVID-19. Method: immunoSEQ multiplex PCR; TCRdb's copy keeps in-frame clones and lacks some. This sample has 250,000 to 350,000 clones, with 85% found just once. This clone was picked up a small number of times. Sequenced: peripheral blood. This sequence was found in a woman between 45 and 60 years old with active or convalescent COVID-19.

The CDR3 nucleotides read TGTGCCAGCAGCACCAAGCGGGAGAGGAACACCGGGGAGCTGTTTTTT. Protein product: CASSTKRERNTGELFF. This chain links TRBV5-4 with TRBJ2-2; 8 bases fit TRBD2. Germline trimming cut 4 bases from V and 1 base from J; bases unmatched to any gene: 6. Germline V gives CDR1 SGHNT, CDR2 YYREEE (reference sequence). The CDR3 contains 16 residues. Together with reference TRBV5-4 and TRBJ2-2, the CDR3 gives the full variable domain: ETGVTQSPTHLIKTRGQQVTLRCSSQSGHNTVSWYQQALGQGPQFIFQYYREEENGRGNFPPRFSGLQFPNYSSELNVNALELDDSALYLCASSTKRERNTGELFFGEGSRLTVL.